Shown below are 29 T cell receptor beta chains from a single sample sequenced in a study of shared clonotypes between healthy human individuals (dated by TCRdb to the early 2020s). Receptor amplification or capture employed the immunoSEQ multiplex PCR assay. The immuneACCESS repertoire file appears here via TCRdb, limited to in-frame rearrangements. These files lack a portion of the clones; in checked studies, under half of the deficit traces to unresolved V genes, and the cause of the others is not known. Within this sample are around 2,000,000 clones, with approximately 95% of them counted one time only. The ten largest clones take up 0.1% to 0.15% of the sample. The sequenced material came from naive CD4+ T cells sorted from blood. Taken with the paper, the label for cell subset or site translates to: CD45RA+ positively selected. The receptors were sampled from a man aged 18 to 29 in good health.

The chain employs TRBV5-4 and TRBJ2-1, with TRBD2 matching over 13 bases. Germline CDR1 SGHNT, CDR2 YYREEE (reference sequence). The CDR3 is made up of 16 amino acids. V was clipped by 4 bases and J by 5 bases; unmatched bases: 6. This CDR3 is CASSTAGTSGNNEQFF. The CDR3 nucleotides are TGTGCCAGCAGCACGGCCGGGACTAGCGGGAACAATGAGCAGTTCTTC.

The V call is TRBV18, the J call TRBJ2-2; no clear D. Trimming removed 11 bases at V and 2 bases at J, with 18 bases between. CDR3 length: 15 residues. The germline V gene has CDR1 KGHSH and CDR2 LQKENI. The CDR3 nucleotides are TGTGCCGGCGAGGCAGGACGGAAAAACACCGGGGAGCTGTTTTTT. Its translation: CAGEAGRKNTGELFF. Full variable domain (rest looked up from reference TRBV18 and TRBJ2-2): NAGVMQNPRHLVRRRGQEARLRCSPMKGHSHVYWYRQLPEEGLKFMVYLQKENIIDESGMPKERFSAEFPKEGPSILRIQQVVRGDSAAYFCAGEAGRKNTGELFFGEGSRLTVL.

This chain uses TRBV30 with TRBJ1-5; a weak D match, TRBD1 (6 bases). V lost 0 bases and J 3 bases, leaving 24 bases between the germline ends. The length of the CDR3 is 19 residues. Per the germline V gene, CDR1 is GTSNPN and CDR2 is SVGIG (reference sequence). The CDR3 is CAWSVGWAGADFLNQPQHF. The CDR3, as DNA: TGTGCCTGGAGTGTAGGGTGGGCAGGGGCTGACTTCCTCAATCAGCCCCAGCATTTT. Full variable domain (rest looked up from reference TRBV30 and TRBJ1-5): SQTIHQWPATLVQPVGSPLSLECTVEGTSNPNLYWYRQAAGRGLQLLFYSVGIGQISSEVPQNLSASRPQDRQFILSSKKLLLSDSGFYLCAWSVGWAGADFLNQPQHFGDGTRLSIL.

The chain couples TRBV28 to TRBJ1-6; D uncertain. This CDR3 spans 17 amino acids. Germline CDR1 MDHEN, CDR2 SYDVKM. V was pared by 1 base and J by 7 bases, with 17 bases between. The CDR3 here is CASSLLWGEVLNSPLHF. The CDR3 bases are TGTGCCAGCAGTTTATTATGGGGTGAAGTCTTGAATTCACCCCTCCACTTT.

The chain combines TRBV6-5 with TRBJ2-5; no clear D. CDR3 size: 14 residues. The germline V gene has CDR1 MNHEY and CDR2 SVGAGI. V lost 4 bases and J 2 bases, leaving 11 bases between the germline ends. This chain's CDR3 is CASSSVGRQETQYF. The DNA of the CDR3 is TGTGCCAGCAGTTCAGTCGGGCGACAAGAGACCCAGTACTTC.

V and J are TRBV28 and TRBJ1-1, with D maybe TRBD1 (5 bases). CDR1 and CDR2 (germline): MDHEN, SYDVKM. The CDR3 loop spans 15 amino acids. The germline V and J ends were trimmed by 5 bases and 6 bases, with 19 bases remaining between them. For the CDR3, the DNA is TGTGCCAGCAGTCCCTCCCCAGGGACGGACCCTGAAGCTTTCTTT. This encodes CASSPSPGTDPEAFF.

V and J are TRBV10-1 and TRBJ2-2, with no clear D. The CDR3 loop spans 14 amino acids. The V gene lost 5 bases and the J gene lost 0 bases, with 7 bases spanning the gap. Germline V gene lookup returns CDR1 WNHNN and CDR2 SYGVQD (reference sequence). The chain's CDR3 is CASSFAANTGELFF. In DNA, the CDR3 is TGCGCCAGCAGTTTTGCCGCGAACACCGGGGAGCTGTTTTTT.

V usage is TRBV28 and J usage is TRBJ1-2; D might be TRBD1 (6 bases). The V end was cut by 2 bases, the J end by 7 bases, with 8 bases between. The CDR3 covers 12 residues. CDR1 is MDHEN, CDR2 SYDVKM, per germline. CDR3 residues: CASSLAGAGYTF. As DNA, the CDR3 is TGTGCCAGCAGTTTAGCAGGGGCTGGCTACACCTTC.

This sequence joins TRBV4-1 and TRBJ1-3; no reliable D call. The CDR3 sequence is 15 residues long. Germline CDR1 and CDR2: MGHRA and YSYEKL. V shed 2 bases and J shed 4 bases, with 12 bases lying between them. CDR3 amino acids: CASSQFMLQGNTIYF. The CDR3 nucleotides are TGCGCCAGCAGCCAATTTATGCTGCAAGGAAACACCATATATTTT.

The chain combines TRBV10-3 with TRBJ1-1, with 10 bases matching TRBD1. The CDR3 extends over 15 amino acids. CDR1 and CDR2 (germline): ENHRY, SYGVKD. V shed 0 bases, J shed 8 bases, and the junction held 6 bases outside the gene matches. This CDR3 reads CAISESPGTGAEAFF. Written as DNA, the CDR3 is TGTGCCATCAGTGAGTCCCCCGGGACAGGGGCGGAAGCTTTCTTT.

The chain employs TRBV18 and TRBJ2-1, with TRBD2 as a possible D gene (7 bases). The ends were cut back, 4 bases at V and 5 bases at J, with 12 bases in the middle. The CDR3 consists of 14 residues. Germline CDR1 is KGHSH and CDR2 is LQKENI. This chain's CDR3 is CASSRGGSDNEQFF. The CDR3 nucleotides are TGTGCCAGCTCACGGGGGGGCTCGGACAATGAGCAGTTCTTC.

The chain uses TRBV29-1 and TRBJ1-2; D is uncertain. Germline-derived CDR1 and CDR2 are SQVTM and ANQGSEA. V was pared by 5 bases and J by 4 bases, with 11 bases between. The CDR3 has 12 amino acids. In nucleotides, the CDR3 is TGCAGCGTTTTCTTGGGAAGCTATGGCTACACCTTC. The encoded protein is CSVFLGSYGYTF.

V is TRBV11-2 and J is TRBJ2-5; 8 nucleotides agree with TRBD1. Per germline, CDR1 SGHAT and CDR2 FQNNGV. The CDR3 covers 15 residues. Losses at the gene ends were 5 bases for V and 5 bases for J; bases not matched to a gene: 10. CDR3 loop: CASSPRDRRWETQYF. CDR3 DNA: TGTGCCAGCAGCCCGCGGGACAGGAGGTGGGAGACCCAGTACTTC.

V usage is TRBV10-3 and J usage is TRBJ2-3, with D maybe TRBD1 (5 bases). V was clipped by 0 bases and J by 1 base, with 8 bases between them. Germline CDR1 ENHRY, CDR2 SYGVKD. The CDR3 length is 15 residues. The CDR3 loop reads CAISESVTGTDTQYF. The CDR3 DNA reads TGTGCCATCAGTGAGTCGGTGACAGGCACAGATACGCAGTATTTT.

The V gene is TRBV5-1, the J gene TRBJ1-3; D not resolved. This CDR3 has 14 residues. The germline V and J ends were trimmed by 4 bases and 4 bases, with 12 bases remaining between them. The V gene's germline CDR1 is SGHRS and CDR2 YFSETQ. The CDR3 here is CASSPQTWGNTIYF. CDR3 DNA: TGCGCCAGCAGCCCCCAGACTTGGGGAAACACCATATATTTT.

The chain couples TRBV5-3 to TRBJ1-3; the D is unclear. TRBV5-3 belongs to the ORF category, with a function that is uncertain. The CDR3 runs 12 residues. V was clipped by 10 bases and J by 2 bases, with 10 bases between them. CDR3 in amino acids: CAGRRAGNTIYF. CDR3 DNA sequence: TGTGCCGGCCGGAGGGCTGGAAACACCATATATTTT.

V gene TRBV6-5 combines with J gene TRBJ1-4; D is unclear. This CDR3 is 15 amino acids long. V lost 0 bases, J lost 6 bases, and 11 bases lay in between. CDR1 MNHEY and CDR2 SVGAGI come from the germline V gene. Here the CDR3 DNA reads TGTGCCAGCAGTTACTCGACCGGGATAGATGAAAAACTGTTTTTT. Residues: CASSYSTGIDEKLFF.

This chain joins TRBV5-8 and TRBJ1-3; D remains unclear. Germline CDR1 reads SGHTS; CDR2 reads YDEGEE. The CDR3 runs to 15 residues. Trimming took 4 bases from V and 0 from J, leaving 11 bases between them. The chain's CDR3 is CASSLQGTSGNTIYF. The CDR3 region has the DNA TGTGCCAGCAGCCTTCAAGGAACCTCTGGAAACACCATATATTTT.

Note on this clone: Other DNA sequences from this sample encode an identical CDR3 as well. The chain combines TRBV5-1 with TRBJ2-2, with a tentative D call TRBD1 (5 bases). The germline CDR1 and CDR2 sequences are SGHRS and YFSETQ. The CDR3 contains 15 residues. Between the trimmed V and J ends, which lost 0 bases and 5 bases, there was a span of 11 bases. The CDR3 DNA is TGCGCCAGCAGCTTGGCTCAGGGTGGAACCGGGGAGCTGTTTTTT. This encodes CASSLAQGGTGELFF.

The CDR3 is CASSGGQVFRFWTEAFF. CDR3 sequence (DNA): TGTGCCAGTAGTGGCGGACAGGTTTTTAGGTTTTGGACTGAAGCTTTCTTT. The chain uses TRBV19 and TRBJ1-1; TRBD1 matches 7 bases. CDR1 is LNHDA and CDR2 is SQIVND in the germline V gene (reference sequence). Trimming cost V 5 bases and J 5 bases; bases outside gene matches: 17. The length of the CDR3 is 17 residues.

Remarks on this clone: Other DNA variants within this sample encode the same CDR3. The V call is TRBV5-4, the J call TRBJ2-3; 10 positions match TRBD2. The CDR3 is 16 amino acids. Germline V gene data show CDR1 as SGHNT and CDR2 as YYREEE (reference sequence). The ends lost 2 bases at V and 3 bases at J; junction bases unmatched: 6. Here the CDR3 DNA reads TGTGCCAGCAGCTTTAGCGGGGGGAGGAGGACAGATACGCAGTATTTT. This encodes CASSFSGGRRTDTQYF.

This clone was recorded only once. The rearrangement links TRBV11-2 to TRBJ1-6; D is undetermined. V dropped 5 bases and J dropped 9 bases, with 14 bases sitting between them. The germline V gene has CDR1 SGHAT and CDR2 FQNNGV. CDR3 length equals 14 residues. As DNA, the CDR3 is TGTGCCAGCAGCACACAGTTGTCGGGTTCACCCCTCCACTTT. Its protein product is CASSTQLSGSPLHF.

V and J are TRBV20-1 and TRBJ2-7, with D perhaps matching TRBD2 (6 bases). Germline CDR1 reads DFQATT; CDR2 reads SNEGSKA (reference sequence). This CDR3 contains 11 residues. V was shortened by 3 bases and J by 6 bases, with 9 bases between the two germline ends. This chain's CDR3 is CSASPGVEQYF. The CDR3 coding sequence is TGCAGTGCTAGCCCGGGGGTCGAGCAGTACTTC.

This chain links TRBV9 with TRBJ2-3; D perhaps matches TRBD1 (5 bases). Looked up from germline, CDR1 is SGDLS and CDR2 is YYNGEE. This CDR3 has 18 residues. V was clipped by 3 bases and J by 5 bases, with 25 bases between them. The CDR3 here is CASSAPVWASEGVDTQYF. In DNA form, the CDR3 reads TGTGCCAGCAGCGCCCCCGTGTGGGCTTCAGAAGGGGTAGATACGCAGTATTTT.

J is TRBJ2-7 and V is TRBV19, with a tentative D call TRBD1 (6 bases). CDR1 LNHDA and CDR2 SQIVND come from the germline V gene (reference sequence). V was clipped by 6 bases and J by 3 bases, with 12 bases between them. CDR3 size: 13 residues. The CDR3 DNA sequence: TGTGCCAGTAGACAACAGGGACGCTACGAGCAGTACTTC. Translation: CASRQQGRYEQYF.

The chain carries TRBV19 and TRBJ1-2, with D possibly TRBD1 on 5 matching bases. Germline V CDR1 and CDR2: LNHDA, SQIVND (reference sequence). V was shortened by 5 bases and J by 0 bases, with 10 bases between the two germline ends. This CDR3 spans 14 amino acids. The CDR3 here is CASSPGPPNYGYTF. DNA for the CDR3: TGTGCCAGTAGTCCGGGACCGCCTAACTATGGCTACACCTTC.

In the case of this clone: One end of the junction fails to match germline, which may point to a read error. DNA for the CDR3: TGTGCCAGCAGTTACTCAGGGACAGGAGCCTACAAGCAGTACTTC. Encoded protein: CASSYSGTGAYKQYF. The V call is TRBV6-6, the J call TRBJ2-7; 8 bases align to TRBD1. Looked up from germline, CDR1 is MNHNY and CDR2 is SVGAGI (reference sequence). The CDR3 length is 15 residues.

The chain links TRBV28 to TRBJ1-3; a possible D gene is TRBD1 (6 bases). Trimming took 6 bases from V and 0 from J, leaving 12 bases between them. This CDR3 has 15 amino acids. CDR1 and CDR2 from the germline V gene are MDHEN and SYDVKM. The CDR3 protein is CASSAGHLSGNTIYF. The DNA for the CDR3 is TGTGCCAGCAGCGCGGGACACCTCTCTGGAAACACCATATATTTT.

V is TRBV9 and J is TRBJ2-2, with 9 bases matching TRBD2. J lost 4 bases, V lost 2 bases, and 6 bases had no gene match. CDR1 is SGDLS and CDR2 is YYNGEE in the germline V gene. The CDR3 runs to 16 residues. CDR3 nucleotide sequence: TGTGCCAGCAGCGTCGGGACTAGCTGGGGCACCGGGGAGCTGTTTTTT. Encoded protein: CASSVGTSWGTGELFF.